One and the same sample provided the 30 T cell receptor beta chains below, sequenced in a study of blood T cell repertoires in COVID-19. The table came from immunoSEQ multiplex PCR; TCRdb's copy has only in-frame clones and leaves some out. In the table there are about 68,000 clones, around nine tenths of which are singletons. Specimen: peripheral blood. The receptors shown here come from a human donor in a cohort sampled during active COVID-19.

The chain employs TRBV6-2 or TRBV6-3 and TRBJ1-5, with D possibly matching TRBD1 (5 bases). V was cut by 4 bases and J by 2 bases, with 9 bases left in between. This CDR3 has 14 residues. Germline CDR1 MNHEY, CDR2 SVGEGT. CDR3 in amino acids: CASSSGGRNQPQHF. DNA for the CDR3: TGTGCCAGCAGTTCGGGGGGTCGCAATCAGCCCCAGCATTTT.

V gene TRBV6-1 combines with J gene TRBJ2-7; D remains ambiguous. Between the trimmed V and J ends, which lost 1 base and 2 bases, there was a span of 9 bases. The CDR3 has 14 amino acids. From germline, CDR1 is MNHNS and CDR2 SASEGT. CDR3 coding DNA: TGTGCCAGCAGTGAAGATGCAGGTACCTACGAGCAGTACTTC. Translation gives CASSEDAGTYEQYF.

This clone appeared a few times. The genes are TRBV27 and TRBJ1-2, with no clear D. V dropped 5 bases and J dropped 6 bases, with 16 bases sitting between them. Germline V gives CDR1 MNHEY, CDR2 SMNVEV (reference sequence). CDR3 size: 14 residues. The CDR3 nucleotides are TGTGCCAGCAGTCCCCGGGAGAAAGGTCATGGCTACACCTTC. This sequence encodes CASSPREKGHGYTF.

The gene calls are TRBV5-1 and TRBJ2-7, with TRBD1 as a possible D gene (6 bases). V lost 3 bases to trimming and J lost 5 bases, with 9 bases between them. Germline values: CDR1 SGHRS, CDR2 YFSETQ. The CDR3 runs to 12 residues. CDR3 region: CASSSTGNEQYF. The CDR3 DNA sequence: TGCGCCAGCAGCTCCACAGGGAACGAGCAGTACTTC.

The chain links TRBV27 to TRBJ2-1; tentatively, D is TRBD2 (5 bases). Germline V gene data show CDR1 as MNHEY and CDR2 as SMNVEV (reference sequence). Trimming took 11 bases from V and 4 from J, leaving 18 bases between them. The CDR3 runs 14 residues. The CDR3 is CASQSGIAYNEQFF. The CDR3, as DNA: TGTGCCTCACAATCCGGGATAGCATACAATGAGCAGTTCTTC.

The chain links TRBV3-1 (or the pseudogene TRBV3-2) to TRBJ1-2; 11 bases are shared with TRBD1. V dropped 4 bases and J dropped 9; count of bases not matched to a gene: 7. The CDR3 totals 14 residues. Germline CDR1 is LGHDT and CDR2 is YNNKEL (reference sequence). The CDR3 loop is CASSPSGTGGSYTF. In DNA form, the CDR3 reads TGTGCCAGCAGCCCTTCCGGGACAGGGGGGAGCTACACCTTC.

The genes are TRBV30 and TRBJ2-1, with 8 nucleotides matching TRBD1. CDR1 and CDR2 from the germline V gene are GTSNPN and SVGIG (reference sequence). V shed 0 bases, J shed 13 bases, and the junction held 11 bases outside the gene matches. CDR3 size: 14 residues. CDR3 residues: CAWSVHEPGTGQFF. For the CDR3, the DNA is TGTGCCTGGAGTGTACATGAGCCCGGGACAGGACAGTTCTTC.

This clone came up once. The chain uses TRBV28 and TRBJ2-2, with D tentatively TRBD2 (5 bases). CDR1 and CDR2 from the germline V gene are MDHEN and SYDVKM. The CDR3 spans 14 residues. V lost 4 bases and J 6 bases, leaving 12 bases between the germline ends. For the CDR3, the DNA is TGTGCCAGCAGTTCTGGGCCCGGGGCCGGGGAGCTGTTTTTT. This encodes CASSSGPGAGELFF. Looking up the rest from reference TRBV28 and TRBJ2-2 gives the full variable domain: DVKVTQSSRYLVKRTGEKVFLECVQDMDHENMFWYRQDPGLGLRLIYFSYDVKMKEKGDIPEGYSVSREKKERFSLILESASTNQTSMYLCASSSGPGAGELFFGEGSRLTVL.

The V and J genes are TRBV29-1 and TRBJ2-2; TRBD1 might be the D (5 bases). Deletions cut 7 bases from V and 3 bases from J, with 15 bases between. CDR1 and CDR2 (germline): SQVTM, ANQGSEA. The length of the CDR3 is 14 residues. The CDR3 reads CSAVRVTDTGELFF. The CDR3 region has the DNA TGCAGCGCCGTCAGGGTGACGGACACCGGGGAGCTGTTTTTT.

A single count supports this clone. The chain combines TRBV28 with TRBJ1-2; D may be TRBD1 (6 bases). V dropped 7 bases and J dropped 8 bases, with 14 bases sitting between them. This CDR3 comprises 12 residues. In germline, CDR1 is MDHEN, CDR2 SYDVKM. The CDR3 reads CASNQQGSGYTF. The CDR3 DNA sequence: TGTGCCAGCAATCAACAGGGAAGCGGCTACACCTTC.

The chain uses TRBV28 and TRBJ2-7; 8 bases fit TRBD2. V was pared by 1 base and J by 3 bases, with 8 bases of the junction left unmatched. The CDR3 runs to 16 residues. The germline CDR1 and CDR2 sequences are MDHEN and SYDVKM. CDR3 loop: CASSLLSGRGGYEQYF. CDR3 nucleotides: TGTGCCAGCAGTTTATTAAGCGGGAGAGGGGGCTACGAGCAGTACTTC.

The chain combines TRBV13 with TRBJ2-2; TRBD2 agrees at 11 bases. Germline lookup yields CDR1 PRHDT and CDR2 FYEKMQ (reference sequence). The CDR3 length is 14 residues. Trimming removed 9 bases from V and 5 bases from J; junction bases left unmatched: 5. The CDR3 DNA sequence: TGTGCCAGTAGACTAGCGGGAAGAACCGGGGAGCTGTTTTTT. Translating it yields CASRLAGRTGELFF.

The gene calls are TRBV28 and TRBJ2-3; TRBD2 agrees at 15 bases. CDR3 length: 15 residues. Germline CDR1 reads MDHEN; CDR2 reads SYDVKM. Trimming took 6 bases from V and 5 from J; bases not matched to a gene: 3. Written as DNA, the CDR3 is TGTGCCAGCAGACGGACTAGCGGGAGGGGAGATACGCAGTATTTT. Its protein product is CASRRTSGRGDTQYF.

The rearrangement uses TRBV6-6 and TRBJ1-5, with D possibly being TRBD1 (5 bases). The CDR3 spans 16 residues. CDR1 and CDR2 (germline): MNHNY, SVGAGI (reference sequence). Trimming cost V 8 bases and J 3 bases, with 20 bases left between them. CDR3 in DNA: TGTGCCAGCTCGAGCCGGGACTTCGGCCCCAATCAGCCCCAGCATTTT. This codes for CASSSRDFGPNQPQHF.

The chain recombines TRBV6-5 with TRBJ1-5; TRBD1 is a possible D gene (5 bases). CDR3 length: 14 residues. V was trimmed by 6 bases and J by 4 bases, leaving 13 bases between them. CDR1 MNHEY and CDR2 SVGAGI come from the germline V gene. CDR3 nucleotide sequence: TGTGCCAGCAGGGATTCGCACAGGAATCAGCCCCAGCATTTT. Protein product: CASRDSHRNQPQHF.

This clone was detected only once. The chain has TRBV2 and TRBJ2-7; a weak D match, TRBD2 (6 bases). The CDR3 contains 13 residues. Germline CDR1 reads SNHLY; CDR2 reads FYNNEI. Trimming cost V 4 bases and J 6 bases, with 13 bases left between them. CDR3 nucleotide sequence: TGTGCCAGCAGTGGTGGGGAGGTTCGCGAGCAGTACTTC. Translating it yields CASSGGEVREQYF.

The V gene is TRBV11-2, the J gene TRBJ1-5, with D perhaps matching TRBD1 (6 bases). Germline CDR1 reads SGHAT; CDR2 reads FQNNGV. The V gene lost 0 bases and the J gene lost 7 bases, with 10 bases spanning the gap. The CDR3 has 14 amino acids. Here the CDR3 reads CASSLDQGNQPQHF. In DNA form, the CDR3 reads TGTGCCAGCAGCTTAGATCAGGGGAACCAGCCCCAGCATTTT.

The chain uses TRBV19 and TRBJ1-5; tentative D call: TRBD1 (6 bases). Germline V lookup: CDR1 LNHDA, CDR2 SQIVND (reference sequence). V lost 0 bases and J lost 5, with 11 bases in between. The CDR3 contains 15 residues. The CDR3 loop is CASSIELQGYQPQHF. The CDR3 DNA sequence: TGTGCCAGTAGTATAGAGCTACAGGGTTATCAGCCCCAGCATTTT.

The chain recombines TRBV5-1 with TRBJ2-7, with 8 bases matching TRBD1. CDR3 size: 14 residues. V lost 5 bases to trimming and J lost 1 base; unmatched junction nucleotides: 5. The germline V gene encodes CDR1 SGHRS and CDR2 YFSETQ. The CDR3 is CASRGTGASYEQYF. CDR3 bases: TGCGCCAGCAGGGGGACAGGAGCGTCCTACGAGCAGTACTTC.

The chain couples TRBV28 to TRBJ1-5; D is perhaps TRBD1 (5 bases). The CDR3 runs to 19 residues. Germline assignment: CDR1 MDHEN and CDR2 SYDVKM. Trimming removed 6 bases at V and 0 bases at J, with 24 bases between. CDR3 sequence (DNA): TGTGCCAGCAGAGGGGTCGAGAACAGGCGTCTGGATAGCAATCAGCCCCAGCATTTT. Encoded protein: CASRGVENRRLDSNQPQHF.

The chain recombines TRBV18 with TRBJ2-6, with D maybe TRBD2 (6 bases). Trimming took 1 base from V and 2 from J, leaving 6 bases between them. CDR1 and CDR2 (germline): KGHSH, LQKENI. The CDR3 consists of 15 residues. The CDR3 region has the DNA TGTGCCAGCTCACCACGGGAGGCTGGGGCCAACGTCCTGACTTTC. Translation: CASSPREAGANVLTF.

This chain connects TRBV6-2 or TRBV6-3 to TRBJ2-1, with 12 bases lining up with TRBD2. CDR1 is MNHEY, CDR2 SVGEGT, per germline. This CDR3 spans 16 amino acids. Trimming removed 6 bases from V and 12 bases from J; junction bases left unmatched: 15. This CDR3 is CASSPLRTSGVQRQFF. In DNA form, the CDR3 reads TGTGCCAGCAGCCCTCTACGGACTAGCGGGGTACAAAGGCAGTTCTTC.

Points on this clone: At the DNA level, this CDR3 is encoded by other sequences in the same sample as well. In nucleotides, the CDR3 is TGTGCCAGCAGGGGCCAGGGGACAAATTCACCCCTCCACTTT. Residues: CASRGQGTNSPLHF. The rearrangement joins TRBV6-5 to TRBJ1-6; perhaps TRBD1 as D (6 bases). Trimming took 6 bases from V and 7 from J, leaving 13 bases between them. CDR1 is MNHEY and CDR2 is SVGAGI in the germline V gene. CDR3 length: 14 amino acids.

J is TRBJ2-3 and V is TRBV10-1, with TRBD1 matching over 8 bases. The CDR3 covers 14 residues. The J segment lost 7 bases and the V segment lost 5 bases, leaving 8 bases of the junction unmatched. Germline loops: CDR1 WNHNN, CDR2 SYGVQD (reference sequence). The CDR3 loop is CASSSDRGTYTQYF. The CDR3 DNA sequence: TGCGCCAGCAGTTCCGACAGGGGAACTTATACGCAGTATTTT.

The genes are TRBV28 and TRBJ2-5; 9 bases align to TRBD2. The CDR3 is 14 residues long. Germline CDR1 is MDHEN and CDR2 is SYDVKM. Losses at the gene ends were 4 bases for V and 4 bases for J; bases not matched to a gene: 4. CDR3 residues: CASSWGTSRETQYF. The CDR3 DNA reads as TGTGCCAGCAGTTGGGGGACTAGCAGAGAGACCCAGTACTTC.

This clone appeared a few times. The CDR3 spells CASSPPLWERREDTQYF. The DNA of the CDR3 is TGTGCCAGCAGCCCCCCCCTCTGGGAGCGGAGGGAGGATACGCAGTATTTT. The V gene is TRBV7-9, the J gene TRBJ2-3, with D perhaps TRBD2 (6 bases). Germline CDR1 and CDR2: SEHNR and FQNEAQ (reference sequence). The CDR3 has 17 residues. Trimming removed 5 bases at V and 6 bases at J, with 24 bases between. Variable domain in full (rest from reference TRBV7-9 and TRBJ2-3): DTGVSQNPRHKITKRGQNVTFRCDPISEHNRLYWYRQTLGQGPEFLTYFQNEAQLEKSRLLSDRFSAERPKGSFSTLEIQRTEQGDSAMYLCASSPPLWERREDTQYFGPGTRLTVL.

This chain links TRBV28 with TRBJ1-5; D gene unclear. Germline V gene lookup returns CDR1 MDHEN and CDR2 SYDVKM. V gave up 3 bases and J gave up 4 bases, with 13 bases separating them. The CDR3 contains 15 residues. This CDR3 is CASSLGTADNQPQHF. Written as DNA, the CDR3 is TGTGCCAGCAGTTTGGGCACGGCCGATAATCAGCCCCAGCATTTT.

The chain has TRBV4-1 and TRBJ1-6; D unresolved. Germline V gene data show CDR1 as MGHRA and CDR2 as YSYEKL. V gave up 0 bases and J gave up 14 bases, with 17 bases separating them. The CDR3 is 15 amino acids. The CDR3 DNA reads as TGCGCCAGCAGCCAAGAGAGGACTCGAGCGGTCGCCCTCCACTTT. This codes for CASSQERTRAVALHF.

The chain employs TRBV10-3 and TRBJ1-3; possible D gene TRBD1, 6 bases. Germline V gene sequence: CDR1 ENHRY, CDR2 SYGVKD. The V gene lost 0 bases and the J gene lost 5 bases, with 17 bases spanning the gap. The CDR3 covers 17 residues. The CDR3 nucleotides are TGTGCCATCAGTGAGTCCCCCTTGGCGGGGGCAAGAAACACCATATATTTT. This encodes CAISESPLAGARNTIYF.

The chain employs TRBV7-9 and TRBJ1-1; tentatively, D is TRBD1 (5 bases). The CDR3 totals 11 residues. Germline CDR1 reads SEHNR; CDR2 reads FQNEAQ (reference sequence). Trimming removed 5 bases at V and 8 bases at J, with 9 bases between. CDR3 residues: CASSPTVEAFF. Written as DNA, the CDR3 is TGTGCCAGCAGCCCGACAGTCGAAGCTTTCTTT.